The next 25 T cell receptor beta chains were all read from a single sample in a study of beta chain features in type 1 diabetes. Sequenced material consisted of expressed TCRB transcripts (all of the isolated RNA was reverse transcribed). Method: immunoSEQ multiplex PCR; TCRdb's copy keeps in-frame clones and lacks some. The table lists roughly 300,000 clones, 14% of them singletons. The sample comprised central memory CD4+ T cells from blood. All receptors derive from a young man in good health.

This clone showed up just a few times. This rearrangement joins TRBV21-1 to TRBJ2-7. TRBV21-1 is deemed a pseudogene. CDR3 length: 17 amino acids. The CDR3 DNA follows: TGTGCCAGCAGCAAAGAGGACCAAGGGCCCATACCCTACGAGCAGTACGTC. Protein: CASSKEDQGPIPYEQYV.

A few counts support this clone. This chain joins TRBV6-5 and TRBJ2-3; possible D gene TRBD1, 6 bases. Trimming pared 5 bases from V and 3 bases from J, leaving 12 bases between. The germline CDR1 and CDR2 sequences are MNHEY and SVGAGI. This CDR3 has 14 amino acids. The CDR3 protein is CASSRQETTDTQYF. The CDR3 DNA follows: TGTGCCAGCAGTCGACAGGAAACTACAGATACGCAGTATTTT.

This clone has a handful of counts. The gene calls are TRBV7-2 and TRBJ2-3; the D gene is possibly TRBD2 (7 bases). Trimming removed 8 bases at V and 0 bases at J, with 12 bases between. The CDR3 contains 14 residues. Germline V gene sequence: CDR1 SGHTA, CDR2 FQGNSA. In DNA, the CDR3 is TGTGCCAGCCAAAGGGGGGGGAGCACAGATACGCAGTATTTT. Protein product: CASQRGGSTDTQYF.

The chain couples TRBV6-1 to TRBJ2-7; 10 positions agree with TRBD2. The CDR3 has 14 amino acids. V shed 5 bases, J shed 6 bases, and the junction held 7 bases outside the gene matches. Germline values: CDR1 MNHNS, CDR2 SASEGT. CDR3 nucleotides: TGTGCCAGCAGTAGGCTAGCGGGAGTGAGCGAGCAGTACGTC. It specifies CASSRLAGVSEQYV.

This clone was seen more than once but under ten times. The gene calls are TRBV4-1 and TRBJ2-4; perhaps TRBD1 as D (6 bases). From germline, CDR1 is MGHRA and CDR2 YSYEKL. V was clipped by 3 bases and J by 4 bases, with 16 bases between them. The CDR3 contains 16 residues. The CDR3 DNA reads TGCGCCAGCAGCCACTTATCCAGGGGATCTAAAAACATTCAGTACTTC. Protein product: CASSHLSRGSKNIQYF.

A few counts support this clone. V and J are TRBV18 and TRBJ2-2, with TRBD1 matching over 7 bases. The CDR3 has 16 amino acids. The V gene end was trimmed by 1 base and the J gene end by 4 bases; junction bases not matched to a gene: 6. Looked up from germline, CDR1 is KGHSH and CDR2 is LQKENI. Here the CDR3 DNA reads TGTGCCAGCTCACCACGCGAGGGGGCGAGCACCGGGGAGCTGTTTTTT. Translating gives CASSPREGASTGELFF.

V is TRBV4-1 and J is TRBJ2-1; no reliable D call. Trimming removed 1 base at V and 2 bases at J, with 18 bases between. Germline lookup yields CDR1 MGHRA and CDR2 YSYEKL. The CDR3 is 18 residues long. CDR3 sequence: CASSQAYRTSWAYNEQFF. The CDR3, as DNA: TGCGCCAGCAGCCAAGCCTACCGAACGAGTTGGGCCTACAATGAGCAGTTCTTC.

J is TRBJ2-7 and V is TRBV5-5; D is perhaps TRBD1 (5 bases). The CDR3 spans 16 residues. V lost 0 bases to trimming and J lost 2 bases, with 15 bases between them. The germline CDR1 and CDR2 sequences are SGHKS and YYEKEE (reference sequence). As DNA, the CDR3 is TGTGCCAGCAGCTTGGACGCAGGGAACGCCGCCTACGAGCAGTACGTC. Amino acids: CASSLDAGNAAYEQYV.

This clone was recorded many times. The chain links TRBV25-1 to TRBJ2-1; D is undetermined. Trimming cost V 8 bases and J 1 base, with 9 bases left between them. Germline CDR1 reads MGHDK; CDR2 reads SYGVNS. The CDR3 extends over 13 amino acids. The CDR3 reads CASSQVSYNEQFF. The CDR3 DNA sequence: TGTGCCAGCTCTCAAGTTTCCTACAATGAGCAGTTCTTC.

The CDR3 spells CASSREYREGTEAFF. As DNA, the CDR3 is TGTGCCAGCAGCCGTGAATACCGTGAAGGGACAGAAGCTTTCTTT. V gene TRBV14 combines with J gene TRBJ1-1; possible D gene TRBD1, 6 bases. The CDR3 extends over 15 amino acids. CDR1 and CDR2 from the germline V gene are SGHDN and FVKESK. Trimming took off 4 bases at V and 8 bases at J, with 20 bases between the two ends.

This clone was found a few times. V gene TRBV7-2 combines with J gene TRBJ1-1, with D uncertain. The V and J ends lost 2 bases and 2 bases respectively, with 9 bases between them. The length of the CDR3 is 14 residues. Germline CDR1 is SGHTA and CDR2 is FQGNSA. In nucleotides, the CDR3 is TGTGCCAGCAGCTTACATTCTGTTAACACTGAAGCTTTCTTT. Protein sequence: CASSLHSVNTEAFF.

This chain uses TRBV7-2 with TRBJ1-5; D is unclear. The CDR3 length is 13 residues. Germline V CDR1 and CDR2: SGHTA, FQGNSA. V was trimmed by 4 bases and J by 9 bases, leaving 13 bases between them. In DNA, the CDR3 is TGTGCCAGCAGCTCCAAGACCAAGGGGCCCCAGCATTTT. Translated, it gives CASSSKTKGPQHF. Variable domain in full (rest from reference TRBV7-2 and TRBJ1-5): GAGVSQSPSNKVTEKGKDVELRCDPISGHTALYWYRQSLGQGLEFLIYFQGNSAPDKSGLPSDRFSAERTGGSVSTLTIQRTQQEDSAVYLCASSSKTKGPQHFGDGTRLSIL.

This clone was picked up a small number of times. The rearrangement uses TRBV7-3 and TRBJ1-2; 9 nucleotides align to TRBD1. The CDR3 extends over 16 amino acids. V gave up 3 bases and J gave up 4 bases; unmatched junction bases: 9. Germline V lookup: CDR1 SGHTA, CDR2 FQGTGA. The CDR3 bases are TGTGCCAGCAGCTTGCCCCCGGGACAGGGCGGCTATGGCTACACCTTC. Amino acid sequence: CASSLPPGQGGYGYTF.

The CDR3 here is CASSNRGNTGELFF. The CDR3 bases are TGTGCCAGCAGTAACCGCGGGAACACCGGGGAGCTGTTTTTT. The V gene is TRBV7-8, the J gene TRBJ2-2; unclear D gene. Germline CDR1 and CDR2: SGHVS and FQNEAQ. The V end was cut by 6 bases, the J end by 1 base, with 9 bases between. The CDR3 is made up of 14 amino acids.

In its sample, this clone was seen a few times. The CDR3 region is CASSLAGSSFTDTQYF. DNA of the CDR3: TGTGCCAGCAGCTTAGCTGGGTCCTCCTTCACAGATACGCAGTATTTT. The chain recombines TRBV7-2 with TRBJ2-3; D not resolved. The germline V and J ends were trimmed by 0 bases and 2 bases, with 12 bases remaining between them. CDR3 length equals 16 residues. Germline loops: CDR1 SGHTA, CDR2 FQGNSA.

The sample holds many counts of this clone. V gene TRBV4-2 combines with J gene TRBJ2-4, with 9 bases aligning to TRBD2. In germline, CDR1 is LGHNA, CDR2 YNFKEQ. V gave up 2 bases and J gave up 8 bases; unmatched junction bases: 7. The CDR3 runs 15 residues. CDR3 loop: CASSQLTSGNHIQYF. The CDR3 bases are TGTGCCAGCAGCCAACTGACTAGCGGCAATCACATTCAGTACTTC.

The chain links TRBV7-3 to TRBJ2-1, with 9 bases aligning to TRBD1. After removal of 0 bases from V and 0 bases from J, the junction contained 0 bases not matched to a gene. Germline V lookup: CDR1 SGHTA, CDR2 FQGTGA. The CDR3 has 16 amino acids. The CDR3 region is CASSLTDRGSYNEQFF. The CDR3 DNA reads as TGTGCCAGCAGCTTAACGGACAGGGGCTCCTACAATGAGCAGTTCTTC.

There are many counts of this clone. The gene calls are TRBV7-2 and TRBJ2-1; D gene uncertain. This CDR3 comprises 14 residues. CDR1 is SGHTA and CDR2 is FQGNSA in the germline V gene. V was trimmed by 1 base and J by 7 bases, leaving 11 bases between them. The CDR3 region is CASSLDVTSNEQFF. The CDR3 region has the DNA TGTGCCAGCAGCTTAGATGTCACTTCTAATGAGCAGTTCTTC. The variable domain in full, completed from reference TRBV7-2 and TRBJ2-1, reads GAGVSQSPSNKVTEKGKDVELRCDPISGHTALYWYRQSLGQGLEFLIYFQGNSAPDKSGLPSDRFSAERTGGSVSTLTIQRTQQEDSAVYLCASSLDVTSNEQFFGPGTRLTVL.

The chain recombines TRBV15 with TRBJ1-1, with D perhaps matching TRBD1 (6 bases). The germline gives CDR1 LNHNV, CDR2 YYDKDF (reference sequence). This CDR3 region has 16 residues. With 0 bases removed from V and 5 bases from J, the gap between germline ends came to 16 bases. CDR3 in DNA: TGTGCCACCAGCAGAGAGTATGGGGGCGCCGGGACTGAAGCTTTCTTT. Its protein product is CATSREYGGAGTEAFF.

There are a few counts of this clone. V and J are TRBV27 and TRBJ1-1, with D hard to call. This CDR3 spans 13 amino acids. CDR1 is MNHEY and CDR2 is SMNVEV in the germline V gene (reference sequence). The V end lost 6 bases, the J end lost 7 bases, and 15 bases lay between the germline ends. CDR3 sequence (DNA): TGTGCCAGCAGCCACATTTTGGGCAGTGAAGCTTTCTTT. Translation: CASSHILGSEAFF.

The chain uses TRBV9 and TRBJ1-1; no firm D call. The germline gives CDR1 SGDLS, CDR2 YYNGEE. CDR3 length: 13 amino acids. V was cut by 4 bases and J by 6 bases, with 13 bases left in between. CDR3 coding DNA: TGTGCCAGCAGCCCCAAAATTTTTTCTGAAGCTTTCTTT. Amino acid sequence: CASSPKIFSEAFF.

V usage is TRBV11-3 and J usage is TRBJ2-3; possibly TRBD1 for D (5 bases). The V gene lost 0 bases and the J gene lost 4 bases, with 11 bases spanning the gap. This CDR3 is built from 15 residues. Germline V gives CDR1 SGHNT, CDR2 YENEEA. This CDR3 reads CASSLDGRGPDTQYF. CDR3 coding DNA: TGTGCCAGCAGCTTAGACGGAAGGGGTCCAGATACGCAGTATTTT. The full variable domain, its missing parts supplied by reference TRBV11-3 and TRBJ2-3, is EAGVVQSPRYKIIEKKQPVAFWCNPISGHNTLYWYLQNLGQGPELLIRYENEEAVDDSQLPKDRFSAERLKGVDSTLKIQPAELGDSAVYLCASSLDGRGPDTQYFGPGTRLTVL.

This clone was seen more than once but under ten times. The V and J genes are TRBV15 and TRBJ1-2, with D possibly matching TRBD1 (6 bases). CDR3 length equals 16 residues. Trimming stripped 4 bases from V and 8 bases from J, with 23 bases between. CDR1 is LNHNV and CDR2 is YYDKDF in the germline V gene (reference sequence). CDR3 nucleotides: TGTGCCACCAGCAAAGATATTGGTACAGGGATGGGGGGCTACACCTTC. Its translation: CATSKDIGTGMGGYTF.

The chain has TRBV6-5 and TRBJ1-4, with 8 bases matching TRBD1. V lost 10 bases to trimming and J lost 6 bases; unmatched junction nucleotides: 7. The germline V gene encodes CDR1 MNHEY and CDR2 SVGAGI. This CDR3 has 13 amino acids. CDR3 DNA: TGTGCCACCCACAGGGGGGGGGATGAAAAACTGTTTTTT. Protein: CATHRGGDEKLFF.

This chain joins TRBV12-5 and TRBJ2-1; perhaps TRBD1 as D (6 bases). This CDR3 has 12 amino acids. Between the trimmed V and J ends, which lost 4 bases and 7 bases, there was a span of 8 bases. The V gene's germline CDR1 is LGHNT and CDR2 FRNRAP. The CDR3, as DNA: TGTGCTAGTGGTTCCAGGGGAAATGAGCAGTTCTTC. Translation: CASGSRGNEQFF.